The entry that follows covers one T cell receptor beta chain sequence. The second PCR ran 7 to 11 cycles with a sample-barcoded 5' primer and J-beta primers. Each CDR3 protein gets one entry after TCRdb re-called the 5' RACE reads with MiXCR. The sample shows around 790,000 distinct CDR3 sequences, about 42% of them seen only once. Deletions cut 5 bases from V and 11 bases from J, with 24 bases between. This CDR3 is built from 15 residues. The entry originates in a study of blood T cells in healthy people across ages. The extraction recovered at least 5 micrograms of total RNA per sample. Sequencing input: blood. This receptor was taken from a man aged 60 to 75 in good health. This chain joins TRBV12-3 or TRBV12-4 and TRBJ2-5; maybe TRBD2 (6 bases). The CDR3 sequence: CASSTGTSNYNEQYF. DNA for the CDR3: TGTGCCAGCAGTACCGGGACTTCGAACTACAATGAGCAGTACTTC.